The 10 T cell receptor beta chains below come from one sample, sequenced in a study of T cell repertoires in cytomegalovirus infection. Their target antigens are unknown. TCRdb re-derived calls from the reads in MiXCR, one entry per CDR3 protein. The sample has 57,000 or so distinct CDR3 sequences; around 34% are singletons. Material for sequencing was PBMCs, sequenced either directly or after in vitro stimulation (not recorded which). These receptor sequences come from a human donor in good health (CMV status not recorded). Some clones in this sample may be carry-over from other donors' samples.

This clonotype has only one observation. The V and J genes are TRBV3-1 and TRBJ1-2; D is ambiguous. This CDR3 is built from 13 residues. CDR1 LGHDT and CDR2 YNNKEL come from the germline V gene (reference sequence). Trimming pared 4 bases from V and 5 bases from J, leaving 11 bases between. Written as DNA, the CDR3 is TGTGCCAGCAGCCCCATCGGGCGTTATGGCTACACCTTC. Amino acids: CASSPIGRYGYTF. Supplemented by reference TRBV3-1 and TRBJ1-2, the full variable domain reads DTAVSQTPKYLVTQMGNDKSIKCEQNLGHDTMYWYKQDSKKFLKIMFSYNNKELIINETVPNRFSPKSPDKAHLNLHINSLELGDSAVYFCASSPIGRYGYTFGSGTRLTVV.

This clonotype was detected ten times or more. CDR3: CASSRLYGYTF. The DNA of the CDR3 is TGTGCCAGTAGTCGGTTGTATGGCTACACCTTC. V is TRBV19 and J is TRBJ1-2; no clear D gene. Per the germline V gene, CDR1 is LNHDA and CDR2 is SQIVND (reference sequence). The CDR3 has 11 amino acids. V was cut by 5 bases and J by 5 bases, with 6 bases left in between.

This chain joins TRBV7-6 and TRBJ2-5; TRBD2 matches at 11 bases. Germline V CDR1 and CDR2: SGHVS, FNYEAQ. V was pared by 5 bases and J by 7 bases, with 15 bases of the junction left unmatched. The CDR3 totals 17 residues. This chain's CDR3 is CASSPSGGLAEVGTQYF. DNA for the CDR3: TGTGCCAGCAGCCCCAGCGGGGGACTAGCGGAGGTGGGGACCCAGTACTTC.

This chain uses TRBV20-1 with TRBJ1-2; D uncertain. The germline gives CDR1 DFQATT, CDR2 SNEGSKA (reference sequence). V was pared by 3 bases and J by 7 bases, with 12 bases between. This CDR3 is 12 amino acids long. Here the CDR3 DNA reads TGCAGTGCTAGTGGGTTGAGTCTTGGCTACACCTTC. It yields the protein CSASGLSLGYTF.

V is TRBV9 and J is TRBJ2-2; TRBD1 agrees at 9 bases. Germline V gives CDR1 SGDLS, CDR2 YYNGEE. CDR3 length equals 12 residues. Unmatched junction bases numbered 6, after V lost 3 bases and J lost 15 bases. The CDR3 DNA reads as TGTGCCAGCAGCGCCGGGACAGGGTGGTTGTTTTTT. Translated: CASSAGTGWLFF.

This clonotype occurred many times. The chain recombines TRBV7-2 with TRBJ2-7; D not resolved. Germline V lookup: CDR1 SGHTA, CDR2 FQGNSA. Between the trimmed V and J ends, which lost 1 base and 0 bases, there was a span of 10 bases. This CDR3 has 15 residues. As DNA, the CDR3 is TGTGCCAGCAGCTTAGTCAGTGCCTTCTCCTACGAGCAGTACTTC. Its translation: CASSLVSAFSYEQYF.

Only a few counts were recorded for this clonotype. V usage is TRBV12-3 or TRBV12-4 and J usage is TRBJ2-6; possible D gene TRBD1, 5 bases. CDR3 length equals 16 residues. V was trimmed by 5 bases and J by 3 bases, leaving 14 bases between them. The CDR3 is CASSRVRVDGANVLTF. CDR3 bases: TGTGCCAGCAGTCGAGTCAGGGTCGATGGGGCCAACGTCCTGACTTTC.

The rearrangement uses TRBV11-2 and TRBJ2-5, with D unresolved. There are 12 residues in the CDR3. Germline lookup yields CDR1 SGHAT and CDR2 FQNNGV. Trimming shortened V by 1 base and J by 5 bases, and 5 bases separated the two germline ends. The CDR3 reads CASSLVGETQYF. The CDR3 nucleotides read TGTGCCAGCAGCTTAGTCGGTGAGACCCAGTACTTC. Drawing the rest from reference TRBV11-2 and TRBJ2-5, the complete variable domain is EAGVAQSPRYKIIEKRQSVAFWCNPISGHATLYWYQQILGQGPKLLIQFQNNGVVDDSQLPKDRFSAERLKGVDSTLKIQPAKLEDSAVYLCASSLVGETQYFGPGTRLLVL.

This clonotype was detected ten times or more. The chain employs TRBV7-9 and TRBJ1-1; 7 bases agree with TRBD1. CDR1 is SEHNR, CDR2 FQNEAQ, per germline (reference sequence). This CDR3 contains 18 residues. The ends lost 4 bases at V and 5 bases at J; junction bases unmatched: 19. CDR3 bases: TGTGCCAGCAGCTCCCCTAACAGGGGCCCTTTTGGTGATACTGAAGCTTTCTTT. Its protein product is CASSSPNRGPFGDTEAFF.

The table lists this clonotype with a few counts. The chain has TRBV19 and TRBJ1-3, with D unclear. Germline lookup yields CDR1 LNHDA and CDR2 SQIVND (reference sequence). Trimming stripped 7 bases from V and 4 bases from J, with 20 bases between. The CDR3 is 16 residues long. The CDR3 spells CASTPDDTVGGNTIYF. In DNA form, the CDR3 reads TGTGCCAGTACCCCCGACGACACGGTCGGCGGAAACACCATATATTTT.